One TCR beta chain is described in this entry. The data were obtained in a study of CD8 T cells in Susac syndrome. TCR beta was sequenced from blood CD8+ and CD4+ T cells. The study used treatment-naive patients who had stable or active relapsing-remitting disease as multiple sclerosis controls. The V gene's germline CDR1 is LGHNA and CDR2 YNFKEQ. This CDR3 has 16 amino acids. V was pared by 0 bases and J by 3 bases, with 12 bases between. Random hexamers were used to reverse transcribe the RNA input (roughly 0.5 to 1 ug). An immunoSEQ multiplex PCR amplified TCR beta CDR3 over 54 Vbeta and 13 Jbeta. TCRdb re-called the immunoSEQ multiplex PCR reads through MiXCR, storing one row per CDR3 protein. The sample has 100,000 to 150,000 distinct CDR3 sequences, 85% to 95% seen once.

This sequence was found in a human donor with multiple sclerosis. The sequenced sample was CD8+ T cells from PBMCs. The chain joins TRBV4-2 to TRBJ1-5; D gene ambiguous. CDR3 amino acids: CASSQERGILNQPQHF. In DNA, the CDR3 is TGTGCCAGCAGCCAAGAAAGAGGGATTCTCAATCAGCCCCAGCATTTT.